This T cell receptor (beta chain) was profiled in a study of T cells in Graves' hyperthyroidism and ophthalmopathy. Amplified TCR beta CDR3 regions derived from RNA transcripts. A set of HTBI primers served as the primers for a first-round RT-PCR of the TCR CDR3. TCRdb re-called the multiplex PCR reads with MiXCR, one entry per CDR3 protein. The sample lists 300,000 to 500,000 distinct CDR3 sequences, over 13% seen once, with 28% in the top ten. Germline lookup yields CDR1 SEHNR and CDR2 FQNEAQ (reference sequence). The CDR3 extends over 11 amino acids. V lost 3 bases, J lost 8 bases, and 7 bases lay in between. This clonotype was recorded at least ten times.

Material for sequencing was blood. The gene calls are TRBV7-9 and TRBJ2-5; the D is unclear. The TCR sequence derives from a man aged 50 to 60 with Graves' ophthalmopathy. The CDR3 bases are TGTGCCAGCAGCTTGTCGTTCACCCAGTACTTC. This codes for CASSLSFTQYF.